This T cell receptor (beta chain) was recorded in a study of blood T cells in healthy people across ages (dated by TCRdb to 2014 to 2015). Looking at the study overall: In model experiments, template switching captured about one uniquely barcoded TCR beta cDNA molecule for every two T cells. Using deep sequencing normalized with unique cDNA molecular identifiers, the study measured how TCR beta repertoire diversity changes with age. The donors were split into four age groups: young (average roughly 15 years), middle-aged (around 37), aged (about 56) and long-lived (approximately 89). The study analyzed two additional independent replicas of 1 million unique cDNA reads from the same blood draw for two donors, one aged 18 to 29 and one aged 80 or older.

Overall results and qualifications from the work: Observed TCR beta diversity correlated strongly with the percentage of naive T cells measured by flow cytometry. Because the CMV infection status of the donors was unknown, age-related changes in expanded clonotypes may potentially have been confounded. The long-lived group showed more naive CD4+ T cells, fewer expanded clones and increased TCR diversity than the aged group, suggesting age selection. As age increased, observed TCR beta diversity per million T cells dropped in a roughly linear way, and a significant reduction was already evident by age 40. Bulk unsorted PBMC profiling prevented conclusive comparison of naive and antigen-experienced compartments. Estimates of total diversity based on one million sequenced T cells were considered lower bounds and underestimates.

CDR1 SGHTA and CDR2 FQGNSA were looked up in the germline V gene. Trimming removed 4 bases from V and 2 bases from J, leaving 12 bases between the germline ends. Spanning cysteine to phenylalanine, the CDR3 consists of 14 amino acids. The DNA shown is the 42-base CDR3, in frame from base 1. Library construction relied on 5' RACE. For sequencing, an Illumina HiSeq 2500 was employed. The second PCR ran for about 6 to 11 cycles and used a J-beta primer mix along with a sample-barcoded 5' primer. A unique molecular identifier was introduced onto each TCR beta cDNA molecule by a template-switch 5' adaptor carrying 12 random nucleotides. At least 3 million CDR3-containing paired-end reads were obtained from each sample. All of the RNA was converted into first-strand cDNA using the Mint cDNA synthesis kit, with a TRBC-specific oligonucleotide serving as the primer. After uracil-DNA glycosylase treatment, a first 18-cycle PCR used universal primers M1SS and BC2_uni_R on all cDNA. Turning to the authors' computational methods: Normalization of each sample was performed by random selection of 1 million high-quality reads, each carrying a distinct molecular identifier. Reads sharing molecular identifiers were discarded rather than binned into consensus sequences. MiTCR, set to a Q25 quality threshold and the strictest error-elimination algorithm, was used for CDR3 identification, clonotype clustering and error correction. A nonparametric unseen species model with Euler transformation was used to estimate lower-bound total TCR beta diversity. TCRdb passed the public sequencing reads through fastp at Q25 and MiXCR, retaining productive beta sequences. Entries are consolidated by CDR3 protein sequence, retaining the most common genes and DNA. These V and J calls derive from TCRdb rather than the authors' analysis. For this sample there are 800,000 to 950,000 distinct CDR3 sequences; about 27% appear just once. The leading ten clones occupy 10% to 13% of the sample.

The donors were some 39 Caucasian individuals from Russia, aged roughly 6 to 100 years, who were systemically healthy. Each donor gave ten milliliters of peripheral blood, collected into EDTA-treated Vacutainer tubes. PBMCs were isolated by Ficoll-Paque density-gradient centrifugation, with at least 6 million obtained per sample. Trizol reagent was used to extract total RNA from the PBMCs, yielding at least 5 micrograms per sample. For every donor, an aliquot of PBMCs went through flow cytometry to measure the percentages of naive CD45RAhigh/CD27high T cells. A few counts support this clonotype. This receptor's antigen is unknown. No base quality information exists; no much larger clone differs at one position. The data were also submitted as part of a second study, on T cells of mothers and their children. The second study also describes: Nine systemically healthy Caucasian individuals, comprising three mothers and their six children, were included as donors. cDNA synthesis used all of the extracted RNA, with approximately 1.4 ug of RNA in each 15 ul reaction. Sample barcodes and 2-4 random nucleotides were added via the M1S primer in the second PCR. Over 8.5 million TCR beta CDR3 reads were obtained for each mother, and approximately 3 million reads were obtained for each child. Thymic selection similarly shapes TCR recombination output in related and unrelated pairs, with minor effect from inherited differences. Normalized repertoire overlap was always found to be slightly, but never significantly, higher in related mother-child pairs than in unrelated mother-child pairs. No persistent microchimeric T cell clones were detected, at a sensitivity of approximately 100 clones per million clonotypes. Deep NGS was used in the study to compare the TCR beta repertoires of mothers and children and to look for features that separate related mother-child pairs from unrelated individuals. On average, the children were roughly 10 +/- 4 years old, while the mothers were around 42 +/- 4 years old. Libraries were sequenced on Illumina HiSeq 2000 with 100+100 nt paired-end reads after adapter ligation with NEBNext reagents. To avoid cross-contamination, the mother libraries and the child libraries were prepared a month apart and sequenced in separate runs. For each donor, between 500,000 and 2,000,000 distinct TCR beta clonotypes were identified. Naive TCR beta clonotypes were estimated from low-frequency clonotypes matched to each donor's FACS-determined naive share, without sorting.

The chain is encoded by TRBV7-2 joined to TRBJ2-7; the D gene is perhaps TRBD2, from 6 matching bases. This sequence was found in a woman in her thirties or forties in good health. Sequencing input: blood. The DNA sequence reads TGTGCCAGCAGCTCTGGGGGGAGAACCTACGAGCAGTACTTC. Its protein is CASSSGGRTYEQYF.